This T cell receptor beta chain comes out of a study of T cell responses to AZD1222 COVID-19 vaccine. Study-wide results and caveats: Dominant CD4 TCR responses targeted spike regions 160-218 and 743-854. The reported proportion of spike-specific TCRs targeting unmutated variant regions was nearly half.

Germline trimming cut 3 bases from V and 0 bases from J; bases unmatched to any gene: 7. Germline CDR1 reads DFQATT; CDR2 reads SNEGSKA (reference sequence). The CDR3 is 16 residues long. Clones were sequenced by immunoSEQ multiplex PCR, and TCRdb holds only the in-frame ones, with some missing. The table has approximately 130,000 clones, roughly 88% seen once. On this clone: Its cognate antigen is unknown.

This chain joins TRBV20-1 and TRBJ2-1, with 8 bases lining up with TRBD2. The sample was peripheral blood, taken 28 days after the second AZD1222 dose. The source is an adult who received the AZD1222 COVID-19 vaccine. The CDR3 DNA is TGCAGTGCTAGTCCCGTAAGCGGGAGCTCCTACAATGAGCAGTTCTTC. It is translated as CSASPVSGSSYNEQFF.